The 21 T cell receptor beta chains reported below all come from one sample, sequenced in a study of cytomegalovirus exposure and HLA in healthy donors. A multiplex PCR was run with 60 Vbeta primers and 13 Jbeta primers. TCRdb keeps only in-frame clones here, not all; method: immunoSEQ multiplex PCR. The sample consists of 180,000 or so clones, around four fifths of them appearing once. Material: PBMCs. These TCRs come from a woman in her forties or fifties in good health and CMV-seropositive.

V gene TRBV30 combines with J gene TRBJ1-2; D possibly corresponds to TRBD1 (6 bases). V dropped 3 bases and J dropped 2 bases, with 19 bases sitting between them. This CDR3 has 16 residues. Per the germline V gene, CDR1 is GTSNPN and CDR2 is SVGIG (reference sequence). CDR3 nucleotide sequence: TGTGCCTGGAGGGGAAACGGACAGCCCAGGAACTATGGCTACACCTTC. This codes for CAWRGNGQPRNYGYTF.

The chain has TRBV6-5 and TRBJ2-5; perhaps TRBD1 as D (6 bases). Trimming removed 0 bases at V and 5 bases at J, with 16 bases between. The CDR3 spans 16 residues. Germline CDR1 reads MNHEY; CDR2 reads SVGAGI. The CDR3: CASSYSGADPRETQYF. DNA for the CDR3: TGTGCCAGCAGTTACTCGGGGGCAGACCCCCGGGAGACCCAGTACTTC.

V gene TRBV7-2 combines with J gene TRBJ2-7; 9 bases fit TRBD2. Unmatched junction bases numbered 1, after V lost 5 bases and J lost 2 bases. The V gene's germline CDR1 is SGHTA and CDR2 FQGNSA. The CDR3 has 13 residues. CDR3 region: CASSRGGAYEQYF. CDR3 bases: TGTGCCAGCAGCCGCGGGGGGGCCTACGAGCAGTACTTC.

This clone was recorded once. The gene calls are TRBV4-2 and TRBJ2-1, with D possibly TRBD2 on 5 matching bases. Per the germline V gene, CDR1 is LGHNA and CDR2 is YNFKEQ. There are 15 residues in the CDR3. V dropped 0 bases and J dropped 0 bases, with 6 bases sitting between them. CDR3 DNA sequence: TGTGCCAGCAGCCAAGAGGGGAGCTCCTACAATGAGCAGTTCTTC. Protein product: CASSQEGSSYNEQFF.

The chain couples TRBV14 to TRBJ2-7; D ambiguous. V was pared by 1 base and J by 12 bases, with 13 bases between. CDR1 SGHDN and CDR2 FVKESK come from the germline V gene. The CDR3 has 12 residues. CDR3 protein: CASSQVRLRLYF. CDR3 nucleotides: TGTGCCAGCAGCCAAGTGAGGTTAAGACTGTACTTC.

This CDR3 is CAISEGGQAAEAFF. In DNA form, the CDR3 reads TGTGCCATCAGTGAGGGGGGCCAGGCGGCTGAAGCTTTCTTT. This chain links TRBV10-3 with TRBJ1-1; weak D call: TRBD1 (6 bases). V was shortened by 2 bases and J by 6 bases, with 13 bases between the two germline ends. The CDR3 contains 14 residues. Germline V gives CDR1 ENHRY, CDR2 SYGVKD.

The CDR3 DNA is TGTGCCAGCAGTTCACCGACGAAGGGAGGTGGGGCCAACGTCCTGACTTTC. Protein product: CASSSPTKGGGANVLTF. V gene TRBV27 combines with J gene TRBJ2-6; D perhaps matches TRBD2 (6 bases). Trimming removed 4 bases at V and 3 bases at J, with 16 bases between. Germline V gene data show CDR1 as MNHEY and CDR2 as SMNVEV (reference sequence). CDR3 length: 17 residues.

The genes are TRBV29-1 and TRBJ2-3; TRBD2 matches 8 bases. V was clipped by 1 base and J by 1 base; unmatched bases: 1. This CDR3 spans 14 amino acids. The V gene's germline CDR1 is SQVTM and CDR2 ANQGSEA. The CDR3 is CSVEGSGGTDTQYF. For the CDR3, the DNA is TGCAGCGTTGAAGGTAGCGGGGGCACAGATACGCAGTATTTT.

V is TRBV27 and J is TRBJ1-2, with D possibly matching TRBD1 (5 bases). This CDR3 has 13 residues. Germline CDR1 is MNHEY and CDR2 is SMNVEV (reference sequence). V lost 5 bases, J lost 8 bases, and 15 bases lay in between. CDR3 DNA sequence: TGTGCCAGCAGTGCCTGGGGCCGCCTGGGCTACACCTTC. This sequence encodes CASSAWGRLGYTF.

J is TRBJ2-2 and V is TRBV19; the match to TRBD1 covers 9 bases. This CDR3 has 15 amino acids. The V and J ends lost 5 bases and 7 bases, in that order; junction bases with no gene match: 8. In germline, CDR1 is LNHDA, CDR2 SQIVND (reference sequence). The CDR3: CASSPQGAGIGELFF. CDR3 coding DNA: TGTGCCAGTAGTCCACAGGGGGCCGGGATCGGGGAGCTGTTTTTT.

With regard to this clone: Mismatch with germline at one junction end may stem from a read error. The DNA of the CDR3 is TGTGCCAGCAGCTTGGGGCCCATGGATCAGCGTTTC. Translating it yields CASSLGPMDQRF. The chain uses TRBV5-4 and TRBJ1-2; D ambiguous. This CDR3 has 12 amino acids. Germline V lookup: CDR1 SGHNT, CDR2 YYREEE (reference sequence).

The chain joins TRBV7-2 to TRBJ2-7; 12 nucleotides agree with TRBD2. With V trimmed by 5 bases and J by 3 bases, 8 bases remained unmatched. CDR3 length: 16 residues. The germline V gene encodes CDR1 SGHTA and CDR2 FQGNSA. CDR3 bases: TGTGCCAGCAGCCCTACCGGGACTAGCGGGTTCTACGAGCAGTACTTC. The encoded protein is CASSPTGTSGFYEQYF. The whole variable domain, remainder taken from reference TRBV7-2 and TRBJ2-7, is GAGVSQSPSNKVTEKGKDVELRCDPISGHTALYWYRQSLGQGLEFLIYFQGNSAPDKSGLPSDRFSAERTGGSVSTLTIQRTQQEDSAVYLCASSPTGTSGFYEQYFGPGTRLTVT.

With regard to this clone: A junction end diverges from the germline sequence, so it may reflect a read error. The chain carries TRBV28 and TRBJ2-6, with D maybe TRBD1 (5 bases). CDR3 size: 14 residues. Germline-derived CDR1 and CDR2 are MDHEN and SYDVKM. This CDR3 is CASSLSSGANGLTF. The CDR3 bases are TGTGCCAGCAGTTTAAGCTCTGGGGCCAACGGCCTGACTTTC.

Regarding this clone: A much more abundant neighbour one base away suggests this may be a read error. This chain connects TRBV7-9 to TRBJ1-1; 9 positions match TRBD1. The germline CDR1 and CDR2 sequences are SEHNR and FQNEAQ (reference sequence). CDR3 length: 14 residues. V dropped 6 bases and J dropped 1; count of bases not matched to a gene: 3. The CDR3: CASSPGQGNTEAFF. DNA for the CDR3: TGTGCCAGCAGTCCGGGACAGGGGAACACTGAAGCTTTCTTT.

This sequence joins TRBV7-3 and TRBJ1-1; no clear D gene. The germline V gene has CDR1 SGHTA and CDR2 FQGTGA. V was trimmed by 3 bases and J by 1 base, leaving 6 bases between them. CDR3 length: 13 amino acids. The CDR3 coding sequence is TGTGCCAGCAGCTTTGCCAGGAACACTGAAGCTTTCTTT. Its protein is CASSFARNTEAFF.

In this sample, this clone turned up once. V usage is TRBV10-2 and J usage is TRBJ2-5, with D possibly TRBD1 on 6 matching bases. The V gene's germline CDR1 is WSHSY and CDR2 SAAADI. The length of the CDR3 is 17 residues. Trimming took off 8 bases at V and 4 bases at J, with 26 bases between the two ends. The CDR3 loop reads CASRPGTTKRGGETQYF. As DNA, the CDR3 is TGCGCCAGCCGTCCCGGGACCACCAAACGAGGGGGAGAGACCCAGTACTTC.

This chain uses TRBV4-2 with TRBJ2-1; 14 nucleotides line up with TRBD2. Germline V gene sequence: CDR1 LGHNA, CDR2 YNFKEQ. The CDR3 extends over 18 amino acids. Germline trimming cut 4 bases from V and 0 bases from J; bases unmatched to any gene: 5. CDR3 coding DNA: TGTGCCAGCAGCCTAGGGACTAGCGGGAGACTCTCCTACAATGAGCAGTTCTTC. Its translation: CASSLGTSGRLSYNEQFF.

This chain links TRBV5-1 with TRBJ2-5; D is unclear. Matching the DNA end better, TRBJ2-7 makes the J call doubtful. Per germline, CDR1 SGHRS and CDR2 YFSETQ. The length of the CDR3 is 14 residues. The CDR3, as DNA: TGCGCCAGCAGCTTGGCTCAGCCAAACTACGAGCAGTACTTC. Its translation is CASSLAQPNYEQYF.

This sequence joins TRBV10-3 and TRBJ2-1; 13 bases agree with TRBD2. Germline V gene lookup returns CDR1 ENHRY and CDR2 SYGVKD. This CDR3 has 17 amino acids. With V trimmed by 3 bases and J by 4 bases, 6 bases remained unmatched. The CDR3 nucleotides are TGTGCCATCAGTGAAAGGACTAGCGGGGGATCGTACAATGAGCAGTTCTTC. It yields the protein CAISERTSGGSYNEQFF.

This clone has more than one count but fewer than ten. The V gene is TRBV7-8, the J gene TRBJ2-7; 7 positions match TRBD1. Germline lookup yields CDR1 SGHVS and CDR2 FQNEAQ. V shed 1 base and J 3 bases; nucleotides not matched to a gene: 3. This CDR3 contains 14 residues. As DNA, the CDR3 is TGTGCCAGCAGCTTAGGTTCAGGGGGCTACGAGCAGTACTTC. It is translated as CASSLGSGGYEQYF. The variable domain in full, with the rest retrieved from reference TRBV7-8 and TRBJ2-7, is GAGVSQSPRYKVAKRGQDVALRCDPISGHVSLFWYQQALGQGPEFLTYFQNEAQLDKSGLPSDRFFAERPEGSVSTLKIQRTQQEDSAVYLCASSLGSGGYEQYFGPGTRLTVT.

The CDR3 region is CATSRDRERAREQYF. The CDR3, as DNA: TGTGCCACCAGCAGAGATCGAGAGAGGGCTCGGGAGCAGTACTTC. V and J are TRBV15 and TRBJ2-7, with D tentatively TRBD2 (5 bases). V was pared by 0 bases and J by 7 bases, with 16 bases between. Per the germline V gene, CDR1 is LNHNV and CDR2 is YYDKDF (reference sequence). The CDR3 totals 15 residues.